Listed below are T cell receptor beta chains from one sample, sequenced in a study of T cells expressing NK-cell markers. TCRdb re-analyzed the 5' RACE reads; it lists each CDR3 protein once, without DNA. This table holds about 440,000 distinct CDR3 sequences. The sample comprised blood T cells: a sorted CD56 or NKG2C T cell subset, CD4+ or CD8+ T cells, or bulk PBMC T cells (not recorded which). The receptor set was obtained from a woman between 18 and 70 years old in good health. Both conserved end residues are part of each CDR3.

TRBJ1-1	TRBV5-5	CASSLGAGKMNTEAFF
TRBJ1-3	TRBV6-4	CASTPRGPTAGNTIYF
TRBJ2-2	TRBV2	CASRREGGELFF
TRBJ1-1	TRBV7-2	CASSLTRSPGYSSCFF
TRBJ2-3	TRBV5-1	CASSLMAGAGTDTQYF
TRBJ2-1	TRBV29-1	CSGSRNYNEQFF
TRBJ2-5	TRBV20-1	CSAREPARLLETQYF
TRBJ2-1	TRBV7-7	CASSLDWQGSYNEQFF
TRBJ2-1	TRBV9	CASSVGDLLSSEQFF
TRBJ2-3	TRBV5-1	CASSLEGGPGFRNTQYF
TRBJ2-1	TRBV20-1	CSARDLSLAGPSSYNEQFF
TRBJ2-2	TRBV7-2	CASSLGRGVNTGELFF
TRBJ2-1	TRBV9	CASSVLAGAPNEQFF
TRBJ2-1	TRBV29-1	CSVSGWGFAYNEQFF
TRBJ1-1	TRBV10-1	CASSGSNTEAFF
TRBJ2-1	TRBV5-6	CASSFLTSGSYNEQFF
TRBJ2-2	TRBV4-3	CASSQDFGRASPNTGELFF
TRBJ1-2	TRBV11-2	CASSSRTATSNYGYTF
TRBJ1-2	TRBV19	CASSMGTGNYGYTF
TRBJ2-3	TRBV6-5	CASSYGTSGVGDTQYF
TRBJ2-2	TRBV29-1	CSVVPGGTNTGELFF
TRBJ2-1	TRBV6-2/TRBV6-3	CASSPLFSGRGNEQFF
TRBJ2-4	TRBV6-2/TRBV6-3	CASSYGLAGSWDIQYF
TRBJ2-2	TRBV4-1	CASSHWAGTGELFF
TRBJ2-7	TRBV28	CASSPRGSGRHEQYF
TRBJ2-7	TRBV23-1	CASRKGASVSSYEQYF
TRBJ2-1	TRBV7-8	CASSSGGIDNEQFF
TRBJ2-1	TRBV14	CASSSGGIEQFF
TRBJ2-3	TRBV7-8	CASSFLMNTQYF
TRBJ2-3	TRBV27	CASEGLAGGQDTQYF
TRBJ2-3	TRBV7-9	CASSSVLYNTDTQYF
TRBJ1-1	TRBV27	CASSPLGGTNTEAFF